This is a list of T cell receptor beta chains from one sample in a study of cytomegalovirus exposure and HLA in healthy donors. This table comes from immunoSEQ multiplex PCR, and its TCRdb copy is limited to in-frame clones, with some not included. The sample contains around 190,000 clones, around 78% of which appear only once. Input material: PBMCs. These receptors originate from a woman in her 30s in good health and CMV-seropositive. Both conserved end residues are part of each CDR3. D genes are given only for firm matches. Rows may omit the clone size; those that give it use once, few, many or a size class.

NA	TRBV14	TRBJ1-2	NA	TGTGCCAGCAGACACAGGGATAACAATGGCTACACCTTC	CASRHRDNNGYTF
NA	TRBV5-1	TRBJ1-4	NA	TGCGCCAGCAGCTTGGACAGGGCGGGGGATAATGAAAAACTGTTTTTT	CASSLDRAGDNEKLFF
NA	TRBV2	TRBJ2-1	TRBD2	TGTGCCAGCAGTGACGCCGACGGACTAGCGGGAAACTACAATGAGCAGTTCTTC	CASSDADGLAGNYNEQFF
NA	TRBV7-2	TRBJ2-7	NA	TGTGCCAGCAGCTCTTTCAGAGGAAAGTACTTC	CASSSFRGKYF
NA	TRBV6-5	TRBJ1-1	NA	TGTGCCAGCAGAGATCGGGGAGAGGAAGCTTTCTTT	CASRDRGEEAFF
NA	TRBV6-1	TRBJ2-7	NA	TGTGCCAGCAGTTTACAGGTTCTCCGAGCCTACGAGCAGTACTTC	CASSLQVLRAYEQYF
NA	TRBV6-1	TRBJ2-7	NA	TGTGCCAGCAGGGAGGAGGGGATATCCTACGAGCAGTACTTC	CASREEGISYEQYF
NA	TRBV27	TRBJ2-7	NA	TGTGCCAGCAGCCGCGCTAGCGAGCAGTACTTC	CASSRASEQYF
NA	TRBV27	TRBJ1-2	TRBD1	TGTGCCAGCAGTAAGTTCCGGACAGGGGCGTTTGGCTACACCTTC	CASSKFRTGAFGYTF
NA	TRBV7-2	TRBJ2-7	NA	TGTGCCAGCAGCTTAGGAGGAATCGACCCCGAGCAGTACTTC	CASSLGGIDPEQYF
NA	TRBV10-3	TRBJ1-1	TRBD1	TGTGCCATCACACGGACAGGAGGTGAAGCTTTCTTT	CAITRTGGEAFF
NA	TRBV7-9	TRBJ2-1	TRBD2	TGTGCCAGCAGCTTAAGCGGGGGTCACAATGAGCAGTTCTTC	CASSLSGGHNEQFF
NA	TRBV6-1	TRBJ1-1	TRBD1	TGTGCCAGCAGTGAAACCGGACAGGGGGGCGCTGAAGCTTTCTTT	CASSETGQGGAEAFF
NA	TRBV28	TRBJ2-1	NA	TGTGCCAGCAACCCCCGGAGGGGCCCCTACAATGAGCAGTTCTTC	CASNPRRGPYNEQFF
NA	TRBV7-9	TRBJ2-5	TRBD1	TGTGCCAGCAGCTTAGCCGGGACAGGGGAGCAAGAGACCCAGTACTTC	CASSLAGTGEQETQYF
NA	TRBV4-3	TRBJ1-1	NA	TGCGCCAGCAGCCAAGACAGTTTGAACACTGAAGCTTTCTTT	CASSQDSLNTEAFF
NA	TRBV4-3	TRBJ2-1	TRBD2	TGCGCCAGCAGCCAGGCGGGGGGGGGAGGAATGAATGAGCAGTTCTTC	CASSQAGGGGMNEQFF
NA	TRBV7-9	TRBJ2-1	TRBD2	TGTGCCAGCAGCTCCGCGGGGGTTATAGGGGAGCAGTTCTTC	CASSSAGVIGEQFF
NA	TRBV6-6	TRBJ1-2	NA	TGTGCCAGCAGCGACAACGGCGGGGGGCTTGGCTACACCTTC	CASSDNGGGLGYTF
NA	TRBV15	TRBJ1-2	TRBD1	TGTGCCACCAGCAGACAGACCCCGGGACAGGGGGCGATCAGCTACACCTTC	CATSRQTPGQGAISYTF
NA	TRBV28	TRBJ1-4	TRBD1	TGTGCCAGCAGAGCCGAGGAACAGGGGGCACCTAATGAAAAACTGTTTTTT	CASRAEEQGAPNEKLFF
NA	TRBV11-3	TRBJ1-5	NA	TGTGCCAGCAGCTCCGAGGGTGTTGGCAATCAGCCCCAGCATTTT	CASSSEGVGNQPQHF
once	TRBV5-1	TRBJ2-1	TRBD2	TGCGCCAGCACCAGGACTAGCGGCTCCTACAATGAGCAGTTCTTC	CASTRTSGSYNEQFF
few	TRBV28	TRBJ1-1	NA	TGTGCCAGCAGTTTATGGCGCGGGGCAGGGACTGAAGCTTTCTTT	CASSLWRGAGTEAFF
NA	TRBV21-1	TRBJ1-5	NA	TGTGCCAGCAGCGAAGACAGGGGGCGAGTCAATCAGCCCCAGCATTTT	CASSEDRGRVNQPQHF
NA	TRBV6-5	TRBJ2-3	NA	TGTGCCAGCAGTCCCAGGAGGTCTACCACAGATACGCAGTATTTT	CASSPRRSTTDTQYF
NA	TRBV6-5	TRBJ2-1	TRBD1	TGTGCCAGCAGTGCAAGGGGGCGTGAGCAGTTCTTC	CASSARGREQFF
NA	TRBV21-1	TRBJ1-6	NA	TGTGCCAGCACTCTAATCAATAGCCAGACGACAGGCGAAGATTCACCCCTCCACTTT	CASTLINSQTTGEDSPLHF
NA	TRBV11-3	TRBJ2-7	TRBD1	TGTGCCAGCAGCGGAGGACAGGGAGATAGCTACGAGCAGTACTTC	CASSGGQGDSYEQYF
NA	TRBV7-9	TRBJ2-4	TRBD1	TGTGCCAGCAGCGCCCGGGACAGGGAATATAGAAACATTCAGTACTTC	CASSARDREYRNIQYF
NA	TRBV30	TRBJ2-6	NA	TGTGCCTGGACTACAGGCAGCTCTGGGGCCAACGTCCTGACTTTC	CAWTTGSSGANVLTF
few	TRBV7-9	TRBJ1-5	NA	TGTGCCAGCAGCTTCTTAGATAGCAATCAGCCCCAGCATTTT	CASSFLDSNQPQHF
many	TRBV27	TRBJ2-5	TRBD1	TGTGCCAGCAGTTTAACAGGGGTGGCGACCCAGTACTTC	CASSLTGVATQYF
NA	TRBV7-3	TRBJ2-3	NA	TGTGCCAGCAGCTTAAATCAGGGAGATACGCAGTATTTT	CASSLNQGDTQYF
NA	TRBV5-1	TRBJ2-1	TRBD2	TGCGCCAGCAGCCCTGGGACTAGCGGAGACAATGAGCAGTTCTTC	CASSPGTSGDNEQFF
NA	TRBV7-9	TRBJ2-7	TRBD1	TGTGCCAGCAGCTTAGCGCCAGAGGGGACAGTGGACGAGCAGTACTTC	CASSLAPEGTVDEQYF
NA	TRBV15	TRBJ1-6	NA	TGTGCCACCAGCAGAGACCCTTTCTCCTATAATTCACCCCTCCACTTT	CATSRDPFSYNSPLHF
NA	TRBV30	TRBJ2-2	TRBD2	TGTGCCTGGAGCGGACTAGCGGGAGGGCCGGGCACCGGGGAGCTGTTTTTT	CAWSGLAGGPGTGELFF
NA	TRBV4-3	TRBJ1-2	TRBD1	TGCGCCAGCAGCCAAGCACACAGACAGGGGTCCTATGGCTACACCTTC	CASSQAHRQGSYGYTF
NA	TRBV14	TRBJ2-5	NA	TGTGCCAGCAGCCGATCCATGCCCACCACAGGGATCCAAGAGACCCAGTACTTC	CASSRSMPTTGIQETQYF
few	TRBV4-1	TRBJ1-1	NA	TGCGCCAGCAGCCAGATCTGGGGAGGAGGGACTGAAGCTTTCTTT	CASSQIWGGGTEAFF
NA	TRBV4-1	TRBJ2-7	TRBD1	TGCGCCAGCAGCCAGAGGCCGACAGGGGACTCCTACGAGCAGTACTTC	CASSQRPTGDSYEQYF
NA	TRBV5-1	TRBJ2-2	NA	TGCGCCAGCAGCTTTTTTTGGACGGCGGGTCAGAACACCGGGGAGCTGTTTTTT	CASSFFWTAGQNTGELFF
NA	TRBV5-1	TRBJ1-1	TRBD1	TGCGCCAGCAGCTCTTATCGGGACAGGGCAATGAACACTGAAGCTTTCTTT	CASSSYRDRAMNTEAFF
NA	TRBV19	TRBJ2-6	NA	TGTGCCAGTAGTCCCCAGGGTTGGGGCTCTGGGGCCAACGTCCTGACTTTC	CASSPQGWGSGANVLTF
once	TRBV27	TRBJ2-7	NA	TGTGCCAGCAGTTTATCGTCTACAGGGCAACACTACGAGCAGTACTTC	CASSLSSTGQHYEQYF
NA	TRBV2	TRBJ2-3	TRBD1	TGTGCCAGCAGTGACGGGACAGGGTTTGGGGATACGCAGTATTTT	CASSDGTGFGDTQYF
NA	TRBV30	TRBJ2-1	NA	TGTGCCTGGAGACGGGATCCGAGTGGGAGCTCCTACAATGAGCAGTTCTTC	CAWRRDPSGSSYNEQFF
NA	TRBV2	TRBJ2-5	NA	TGTGCCAGCAGTGTGATAGGGGGAGAGACCCAGTACTTC	CASSVIGGETQYF
NA	TRBV28	TRBJ2-1	TRBD1	TGTGCCAGTAATCTTGGGACAGCTTACAATGAGCAGTTCTTC	CASNLGTAYNEQFF
once	TRBV6-4	TRBJ2-1	TRBD2	TGTGCCAGCAGCGCCAAGGCTAGCGGGGGGGCAAATGAGCAGTTCTTC	CASSAKASGGANEQFF